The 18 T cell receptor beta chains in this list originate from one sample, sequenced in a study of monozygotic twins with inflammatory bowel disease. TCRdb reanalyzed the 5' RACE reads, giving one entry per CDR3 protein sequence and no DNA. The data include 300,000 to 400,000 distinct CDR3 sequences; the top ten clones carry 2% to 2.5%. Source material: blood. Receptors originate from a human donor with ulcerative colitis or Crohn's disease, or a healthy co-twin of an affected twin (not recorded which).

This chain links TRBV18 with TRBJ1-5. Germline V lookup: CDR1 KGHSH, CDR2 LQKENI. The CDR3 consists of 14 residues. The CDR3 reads CASSPRDTDQPQHF.

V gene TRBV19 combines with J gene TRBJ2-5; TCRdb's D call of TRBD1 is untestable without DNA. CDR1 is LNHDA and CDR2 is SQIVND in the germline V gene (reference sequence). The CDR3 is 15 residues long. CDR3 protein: CASSTPGQGRETQYF.

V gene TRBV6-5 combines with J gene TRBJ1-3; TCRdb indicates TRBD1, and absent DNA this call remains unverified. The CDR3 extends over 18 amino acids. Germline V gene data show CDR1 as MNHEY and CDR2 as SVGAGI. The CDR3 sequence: CASSYKTGGYLSGNTIYF.

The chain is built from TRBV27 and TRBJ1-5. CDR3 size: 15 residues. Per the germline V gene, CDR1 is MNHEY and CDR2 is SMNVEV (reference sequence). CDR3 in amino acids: CASSLSPQVNQPQHF.

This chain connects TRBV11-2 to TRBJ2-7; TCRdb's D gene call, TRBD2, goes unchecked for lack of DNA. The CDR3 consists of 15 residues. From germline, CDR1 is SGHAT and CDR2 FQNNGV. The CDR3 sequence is CASSSETSGSVEQYF.

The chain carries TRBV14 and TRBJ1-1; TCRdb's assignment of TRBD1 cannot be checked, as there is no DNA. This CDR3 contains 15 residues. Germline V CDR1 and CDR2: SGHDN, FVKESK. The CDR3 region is CASSHQGRKNTEAFF.

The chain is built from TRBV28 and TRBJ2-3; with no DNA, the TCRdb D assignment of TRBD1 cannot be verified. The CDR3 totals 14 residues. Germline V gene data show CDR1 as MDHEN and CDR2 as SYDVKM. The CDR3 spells CASSTHRAPDTQYF.

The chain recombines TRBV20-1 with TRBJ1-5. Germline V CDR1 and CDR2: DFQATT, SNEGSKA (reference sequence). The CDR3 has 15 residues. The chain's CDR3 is CSALPAGGNYQPQHF.

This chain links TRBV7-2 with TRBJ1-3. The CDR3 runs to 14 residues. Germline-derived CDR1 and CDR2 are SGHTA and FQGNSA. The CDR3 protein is CASSLSSSGNTIYF.

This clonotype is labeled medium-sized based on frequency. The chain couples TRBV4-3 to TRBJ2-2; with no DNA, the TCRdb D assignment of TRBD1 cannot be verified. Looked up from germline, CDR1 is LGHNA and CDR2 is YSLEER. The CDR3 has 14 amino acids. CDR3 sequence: CASSRGAQSGELFF.

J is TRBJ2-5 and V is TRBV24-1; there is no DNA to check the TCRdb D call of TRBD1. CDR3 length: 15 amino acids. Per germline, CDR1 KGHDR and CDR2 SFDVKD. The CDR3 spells CATSDAGTSAETQYF.

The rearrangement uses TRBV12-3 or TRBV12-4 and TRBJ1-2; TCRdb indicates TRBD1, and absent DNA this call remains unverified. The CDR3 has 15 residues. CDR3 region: CASSTPYGRTYGYTF.

CDR3 in amino acids: CASSEESGYTF. The chain combines TRBV2 with TRBJ1-2. This CDR3 has 11 amino acids. Germline lookup yields CDR1 SNHLY and CDR2 FYNNEI.

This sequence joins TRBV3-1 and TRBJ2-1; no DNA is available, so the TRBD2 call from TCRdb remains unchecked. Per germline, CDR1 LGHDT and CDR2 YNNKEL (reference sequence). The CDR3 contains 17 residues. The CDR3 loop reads CASSQRPSGRQYNEQFF.

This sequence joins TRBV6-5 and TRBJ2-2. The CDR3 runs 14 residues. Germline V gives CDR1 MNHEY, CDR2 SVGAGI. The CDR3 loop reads CASSYSSTTGELFF.

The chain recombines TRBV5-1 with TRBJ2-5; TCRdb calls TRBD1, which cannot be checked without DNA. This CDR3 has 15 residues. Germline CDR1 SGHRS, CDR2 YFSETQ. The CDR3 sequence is CASSLEDRGPKTQYF.

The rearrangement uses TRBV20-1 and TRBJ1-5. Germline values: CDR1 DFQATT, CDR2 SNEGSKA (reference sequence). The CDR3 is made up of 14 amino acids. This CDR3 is CSAPPATGNQPQHF.

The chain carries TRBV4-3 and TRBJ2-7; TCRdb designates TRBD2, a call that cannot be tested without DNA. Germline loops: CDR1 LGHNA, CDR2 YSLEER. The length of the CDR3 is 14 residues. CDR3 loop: CASSQGRVLYEQYF.